These 2 T cell receptor beta chains were all obtained from the same sample, sequenced in a study of T cell changes during pregnancy in multiple sclerosis. The table came from immunoSEQ multiplex PCR; TCRdb's copy has only in-frame clones and leaves some out. The sample carries approximately 35,000 clones, 92% recorded once. What was sequenced was PBMCs (not recorded whether the cells were cultured). These receptor sequences come from a female donor with multiple sclerosis, enrolled in a pregnancy study.

CDR3 amino acids: CASSLDGGSSTDTQYF. The DNA of the CDR3 is TGTGCCAGCAGCTTAGATGGCGGGTCTAGCACAGATACGCAGTATTTT. The rearrangement uses TRBV11-3 and TRBJ2-3; D may be TRBD2 (5 bases). This CDR3 has 16 amino acids. Between the trimmed V and J ends, which lost 0 bases and 0 bases, there was a span of 10 bases. Germline V gene data show CDR1 as SGHNT and CDR2 as YENEEA.

V and J are TRBV30 and TRBJ1-5, with TRBD1 matching over 10 bases. V was pared by 2 bases and J by 6 bases, with 13 bases of the junction left unmatched. The CDR3 has 17 amino acids. Germline CDR1 GTSNPN, CDR2 SVGIG (reference sequence). CDR3 amino acids: CAWSPPTRGQGSQPQHF. The CDR3 DNA reads TGTGCCTGGAGTCCACCGACCCGGGGACAGGGGAGTCAGCCCCAGCATTTT.